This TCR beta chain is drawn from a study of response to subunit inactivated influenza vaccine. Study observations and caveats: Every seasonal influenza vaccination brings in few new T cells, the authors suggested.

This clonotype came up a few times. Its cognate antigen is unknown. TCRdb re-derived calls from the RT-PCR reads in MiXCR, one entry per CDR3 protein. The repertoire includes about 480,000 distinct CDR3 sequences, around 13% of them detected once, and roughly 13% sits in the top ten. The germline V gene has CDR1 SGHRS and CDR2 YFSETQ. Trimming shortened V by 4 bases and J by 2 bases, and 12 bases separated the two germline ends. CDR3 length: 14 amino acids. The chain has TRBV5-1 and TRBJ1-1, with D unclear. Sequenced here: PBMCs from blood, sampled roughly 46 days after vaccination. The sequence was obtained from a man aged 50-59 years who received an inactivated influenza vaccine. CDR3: CASSPLPGNTEAFF. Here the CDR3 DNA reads TGCGCCAGCAGCCCTCTGCCGGGCAACACTGAAGCTTTCTTT.